Given below is one T cell receptor (beta chain) in context. Clones were sequenced by immunoSEQ multiplex PCR, and TCRdb holds only the in-frame ones, with some missing. The data contain under 75,000 clones, about 91% of them singletons. This sample stems from a study of a mutant IDH1 vaccine in newly diagnosed glioma. The germline V gene encodes CDR1 MNHEY and CDR2 SVGAGI. This CDR3 is 13 amino acids long. The ends were cut back, 8 bases at V and 1 base at J, with 11 bases in the middle. Time point in this sample: baseline, week 1 (first vaccination visit). Treatment defined: pre-vaccination baseline after standard-of-care therapy.

The TCR sequence derives from a man aged 50 to 59 with glioma. The sequenced sample was PBMCs, obtained from a glioma patient treated with radiotherapy, temozolomide or both. This rearrangement joins TRBV6-5 to TRBJ1-1, with unresolved D. This CDR3 is CASRGSKNTEAFF. In nucleotides, the CDR3 is TGTGCCAGCCGGGGATCGAAGAACACTGAAGCTTTCTTT.